This T cell receptor beta chain was recorded in a study of monozygotic twins with inflammatory bowel disease (dated by TCRdb to between 2018 and 2021). Regarding the study in general: A total of some 30 monozygotic twin pairs were included in the full study, comprising nine German pairs (four IBD-concordant, five IBD-discordant) and 19 IBD-discordant Danish pairs. Disease-associated traits were sought mainly through comparisons between IBD patients and their genetically identical healthy co-twins within discordant pairs. Each individual had, on average, about 151 000 unique TCRalpha sequences and 181 000 unique TCRbeta sequences available for analysis. Broader findings and caveats from the paper: IBD patients shared fewer clonotypes with other individuals than healthy twins did, most markedly in patients showing signs of disease activity. Concordant and discordant twins showed no difference in repertoire similarity, possibly because of limited statistical power. No single strong signal or clonotype linked to IBD turned up in the results, so the idea that one exists was not supported. Because patients received different immunosuppressive treatments, the repertoires may have picked up extra background noise and variability between individuals. The analysis was unable to tell different T cell subtypes apart. IBD patients had lower TCRbeta repertoire diversity, measured by the inverse Simpson index, than their healthy co-twins.

On this clonotype itself: No antigen is known for it.

Library preparation was by 5' RACE. The input for every TCR library was approximately 3,500 ng of total RNA. cDNA was synthesized with SMARTScribe reverse transcriptase in eight separate reactions per sample. During cDNA synthesis, template switching introduced unique molecular identifiers that contained a 6-nucleotide sample barcode. TCRalpha and TCRbeta cDNA was amplified in two nested PCRs of roughly 16 and 10 cycles, and bead purification was carried out after each PCR. Before amplification, the cDNA was treated with uracil DNA-glycosylase and purified using the QIAquick PCR purification kit. The second PCR added Illumina TruSeq-compatible adapters along with sample-specific barcodes. Library quality and concentration were assessed using TapeStation and Qubit, and 4.5 to 5.5 ng of each library was pooled. Sequencing of pooled libraries was carried out on an Illumina HiSeq2500 single-index Rapid Run using 2 x 100 bp reads and custom sequencing primers. The source study handled its data this way. MiGEC version 1.2.6 was used for UMI-based consensus assembly, which corrected PCR and sequencing errors. MiXCR version 2.1.1 was used to carry out V(D)J alignment, clonotype assembly and CDR3 extraction. To normalise gene usage, clonotype sharing and MAIT/NKT TCR abundance, the top 1000, 10 000 and 20 000 clonotypes in each sample were analysed. Diversity was computed as the inverse Simpson index with the vegan R package after downsampling to 27 000 UMIs. Paired Mann-Whitney U tests were applied to discordant twin pairs, with Benjamini-Hochberg correction for multiple testing. TCRdb reprocessed the reads, and each CDR3 protein sequence is entered once, without DNA. V and J calls and clone size were set by TCRdb, not the authors. The sample's table covers 350,000 to 400,000 distinct CDR3 sequences. The leading ten clones occupy roughly 2.6% of the sample.

From each donor, an approximately 2.3 ml peripheral blood sample was collected into PAXgene tubes and kept at -80 degrees C. Total RNA was isolated from whole blood with the PAXgene blood miRNA kit on an automated QIAcube, without T cell sorting. Peripheral blood from monozygotic twin pairs concordant or discordant for inflammatory bowel disease was subjected to deep TCRalpha and TCRbeta repertoire profiling with unique molecular barcoding. Smoking habits were recorded for all twin pairs, and individuals were classified as current, former or never smokers. The germline V gene gives CDR1 as SGHRS and CDR2 as YFSETQ. The CDR3, cysteine through phenylalanine, is 15 amino acids long. DNA for this receptor is not on file.

The chain is made from TRBV5-1 and TRBJ2-1; TCRdb's D call of TRBD2 is untestable without DNA. This receptor was identified in a human donor with ulcerative colitis or Crohn's disease, or a healthy co-twin of an affected twin (not recorded which). Sequencing was performed on blood. The CDR3 region has the sequence CASSSLAGGPQEQFF.